The present T cell receptor beta chain was sequenced within a study of identical twins. TCRdb used MiXCR to reprocess the 5' RACE reads, holding one entry per CDR3 protein. Of roughly 350,000 distinct CDR3 sequences listed, 10% to 15% were seen once; the top ten hold just over 7%. The data also belong to a second study, concerning yellow fever vaccine responses in identical twins.

The receptor comes from a woman aged 18-29 years in good health. Sequenced sample: CD8+ T cells sorted from blood.

CDR3 amino acids: CASSLGSRQETQYF. CDR3 in DNA: TGTGCCAGCAGCTTAGGCAGTCGGCAAGAGACCCAGTACTTC. The rearrangement links TRBV11-2 to TRBJ2-5; D is unresolved. CDR3 length equals 14 residues. In germline, CDR1 is SGHAT, CDR2 FQNNGV. Deletions cut 1 base from V and 2 bases from J, with 8 bases between.